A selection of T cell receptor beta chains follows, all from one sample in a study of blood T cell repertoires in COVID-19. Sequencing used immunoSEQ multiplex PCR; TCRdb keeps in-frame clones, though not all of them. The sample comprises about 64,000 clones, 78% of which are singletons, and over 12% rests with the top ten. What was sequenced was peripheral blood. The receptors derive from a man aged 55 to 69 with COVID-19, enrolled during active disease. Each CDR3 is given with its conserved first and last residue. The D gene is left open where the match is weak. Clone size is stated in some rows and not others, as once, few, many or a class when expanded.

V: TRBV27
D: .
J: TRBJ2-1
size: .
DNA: TGTGCCAGCAGTTTACCCCCTCCCAATGAGCAGTTCTTC
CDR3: CASSLPPPNEQFF

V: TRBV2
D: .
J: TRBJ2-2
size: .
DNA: TGTGCCAGCACCCTATTTGAGACCGGGGAGCTGTTTTTT
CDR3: CASTLFETGELFF

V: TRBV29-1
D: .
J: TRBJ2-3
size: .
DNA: TGCAGCGTTGAAAGTCAGGGAATTGATACGCAGTATTTT
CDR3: CSVESQGIDTQYF

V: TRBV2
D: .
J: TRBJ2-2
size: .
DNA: TGTGCCAGCAGGGTAGCAATCGGGGAGCTGTTTTTT
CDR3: CASRVAIGELFF

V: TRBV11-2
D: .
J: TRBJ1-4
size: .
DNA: TGTGCCAGCAGCTTAGGTCTCCGAGCTTATAATGAAAAACTGTTTTTT
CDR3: CASSLGLRAYNEKLFF

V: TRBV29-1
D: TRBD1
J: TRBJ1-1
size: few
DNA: TGCAGCGTTCAATGGGACAGTGAAGCTTTCTTT
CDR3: CSVQWDSEAFF

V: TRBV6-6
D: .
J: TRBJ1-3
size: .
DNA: TGTGCCAGCAGTCCCACCGGGCAGGGCAGAACTGGAAACACCATATATTTT
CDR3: CASSPTGQGRTGNTIYF

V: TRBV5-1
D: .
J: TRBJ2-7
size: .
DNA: TGCGCCAGCAGCCTTAATGACAGGTCCTACGAGCAGTACTTC
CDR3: CASSLNDRSYEQYF

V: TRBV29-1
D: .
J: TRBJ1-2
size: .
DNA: TGCAGCGGGGGAGGGGAGGGGTTAGGAGGCTACACCTTC
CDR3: CSGGGEGLGGYTF

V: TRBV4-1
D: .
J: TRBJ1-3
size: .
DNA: TGCGCCAGCAGCCTGGGTGGGCAAACTGGAAACACCATATATTTT
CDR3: CASSLGGQTGNTIYF

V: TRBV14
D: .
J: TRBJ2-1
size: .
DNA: TGTGCCAGCAGCCAAGATAGTATCGCCTACAATGAGCAGTTCTTC
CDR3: CASSQDSIAYNEQFF

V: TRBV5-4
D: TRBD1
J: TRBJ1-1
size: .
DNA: TGTGCCAGCAGCTTGCAAGTTAGACAGGGAACTGAAGCTTTCTTT
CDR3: CASSLQVRQGTEAFF

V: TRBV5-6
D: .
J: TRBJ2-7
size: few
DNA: TGTGCCAGCAGATCTCCTAGCGCACCGTACGAGCAGTACTTC
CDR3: CASRSPSAPYEQYF

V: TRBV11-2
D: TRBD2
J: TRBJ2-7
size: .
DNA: TGTGCCAGCAGCTTAGTCCGGGGGGAGACCTACGAGCAGTACTTC
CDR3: CASSLVRGETYEQYF

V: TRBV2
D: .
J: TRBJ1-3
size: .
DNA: TGTGCCAGCACGGGGAGTCTGGCTGGAAACACCATATATTTT
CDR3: CASTGSLAGNTIYF

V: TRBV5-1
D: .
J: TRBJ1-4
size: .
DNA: TGCGCCAGCAGCGGGCGGTCAGGGGAAAATGAAAAACTGTTTTTT
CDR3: CASSGRSGENEKLFF

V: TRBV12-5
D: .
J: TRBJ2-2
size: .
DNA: TGTGCTAGTGCCCTACGGTGGGGGGGCCCCGGGGAGCTGTTTTTT
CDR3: CASALRWGGPGELFF

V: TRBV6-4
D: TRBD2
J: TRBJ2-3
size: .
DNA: TGTGCCAGCAGTGTATGGGGAGGGGATACGCAGTATTTT
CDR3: CASSVWGGDTQYF

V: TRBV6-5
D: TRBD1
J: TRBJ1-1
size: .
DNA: TGTGCCAGCAGTTCCCGGACAGGGGGAAACACTGAAGCTTTCTTT
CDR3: CASSSRTGGNTEAFF

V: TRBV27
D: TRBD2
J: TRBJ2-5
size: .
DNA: TGTGCCAGCAGGCCATTAGCGGGAGAAGAGACCCAGTACTTC
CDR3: CASRPLAGEETQYF

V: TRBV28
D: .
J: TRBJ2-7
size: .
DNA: TGTGCCAGCAGTCCTCCCGTCTCCTACGAGCAGTACTTC
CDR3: CASSPPVSYEQYF

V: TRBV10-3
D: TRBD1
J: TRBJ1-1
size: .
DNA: TGTGCCATCAGTGTAAAGGGGGCGGACACTGAAGCTTTCTTT
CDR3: CAISVKGADTEAFF

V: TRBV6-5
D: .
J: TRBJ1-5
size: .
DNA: TGTGCCAGCACCACCGGGCAGGGCAACCAGCCCCAGCATTTT
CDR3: CASTTGQGNQPQHF

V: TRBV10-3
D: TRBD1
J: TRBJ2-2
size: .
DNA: TGTGCCACCGGGACAGGGGGCACCGGGGAGCTGTTTTTT
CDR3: CATGTGGTGELFF

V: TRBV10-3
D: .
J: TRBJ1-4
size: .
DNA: TGTGCCACCGGGACGACAGAGGAGGGAGAAAAACTGTTTTTT
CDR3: CATGTTEEGEKLFF

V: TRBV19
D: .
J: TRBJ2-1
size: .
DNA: TGTGCCAGTAGTATCTGGAGCTCCTACAATGAGCAGTTCTTC
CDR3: CASSIWSSYNEQFF

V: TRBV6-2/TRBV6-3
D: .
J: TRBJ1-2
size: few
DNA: TGTGCCAGCAGTTCCGAAGGTTACAGGGATGTCTATGGCTACACCTTC
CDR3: CASSSEGYRDVYGYTF

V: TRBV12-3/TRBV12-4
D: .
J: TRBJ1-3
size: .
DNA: TGTGCCAGCAGCGCCAGTGCTGGAAACACCATATATTTT
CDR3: CASSASAGNTIYF

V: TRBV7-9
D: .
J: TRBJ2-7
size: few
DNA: TGTGCCAGCAGCTGGGCAGGGATCCACGAGCAGTACTTC
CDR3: CASSWAGIHEQYF

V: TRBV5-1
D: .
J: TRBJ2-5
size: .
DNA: TGCGCCAGCAGCTTGCAGGAGGGTAGCCAAGAGACCCAGTACTTC
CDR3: CASSLQEGSQETQYF

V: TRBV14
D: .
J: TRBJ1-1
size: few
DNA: TGTGCCAGCAGCCAAGATTTATTATCGGTTTTGAACACTGAAGCTTTCTTT
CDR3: CASSQDLLSVLNTEAFF

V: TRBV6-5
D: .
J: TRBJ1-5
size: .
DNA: TGTGCCAGCAGTTACTCGAGAGTTAATCAGCCCCAGCATTTT
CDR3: CASSYSRVNQPQHF

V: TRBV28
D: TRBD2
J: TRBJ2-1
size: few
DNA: TGTGCCAGCAGTCTTACCGGGACTAGCGGTTTCAGGTACTCCTACAATGAGCAGTTCTTC
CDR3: CASSLTGTSGFRYSYNEQFF

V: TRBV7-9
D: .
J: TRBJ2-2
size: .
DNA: TGTGCCAGCAGGGAAGGGAGTACCGGGGAGCTGTTTTTT
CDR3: CASREGSTGELFF

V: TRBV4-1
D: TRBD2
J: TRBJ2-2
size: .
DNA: TGCGCCAGCAGCCAAGAGGCTAGCGGGGCGACGAACACCGGGGAGCTGTTTTTT
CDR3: CASSQEASGATNTGELFF

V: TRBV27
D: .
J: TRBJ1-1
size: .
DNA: TGTGCCAGCAGTTTGAGGGCCCTGGGCACTGAAGCTTTCTTT
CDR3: CASSLRALGTEAFF

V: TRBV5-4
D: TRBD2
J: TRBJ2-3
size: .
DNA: TGTGCCAGCAGCCATGACGGGCGCCTAGCGGGAGGAACGCAGTATTTT
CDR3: CASSHDGRLAGGTQYF

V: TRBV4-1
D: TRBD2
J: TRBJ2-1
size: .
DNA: TGCGCCAGCAAGTTTCGGGAGGGCGTAGATGAGCAGTTCTTC
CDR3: CASKFREGVDEQFF

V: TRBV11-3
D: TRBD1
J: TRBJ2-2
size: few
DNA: TGTGCCAGCAGCTCGAGACAGGGGAACACCGGGGAGCTGTTTTTT
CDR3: CASSSRQGNTGELFF

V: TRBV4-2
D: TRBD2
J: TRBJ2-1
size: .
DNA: TGTGCCAGCAGCCAAGAGGGCTACGGGGGGTACAATGAGCAGTTCTTC
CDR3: CASSQEGYGGYNEQFF

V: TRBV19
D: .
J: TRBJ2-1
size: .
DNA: TGTGCCAGTAGTTACATGGGGTGGGGGACACTTGAGCAGTTCTTC
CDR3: CASSYMGWGTLEQFF

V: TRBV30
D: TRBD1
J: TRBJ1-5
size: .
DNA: TGTGCCCAGAGGGGACAGGGGGCTTCGCCCCAGCATTTT
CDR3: CAQRGQGASPQHF